This T cell receptor (beta chain) was sequenced in a study of post-analysis software for immune sequencing data. Study conclusions and caveats: Controls showed lower frequencies than patients for a handful of TRBV segments, and TRBV5-6, TRBV5-1 and TRBV20-1 were among these.

Worth noting for this clonotype: Its antigen is still unknown.

Unique molecular identifiers featured in each of the TCR beta cDNA libraries. There were roughly 0.95 to 10 million T cells, and roughly 0.5 million cDNA molecules came from them. A single record per CDR3 protein comes from TCRdb applying MiXCR to the PCR reads. The sample holds around 710,000 distinct CDR3 sequences, more than 45% seen once. The length of the CDR3 is 16 residues. The ends were cut back, 1 base at V and 9 bases at J, with 19 bases in the middle. Germline loops: CDR1 LGHNA, CDR2 YSLEER. The sequencing sample was made of blood. The sequence was obtained from a girl aged 5-17 years with multiple sclerosis. The rearrangement links TRBV4-3 to TRBJ2-1, with D uncertain. The CDR3 is CASSQVWQTTSGEQFF. CDR3 in DNA: TGCGCCAGCAGCCAAGTATGGCAGACGACCTCTGGTGAGCAGTTCTTC.